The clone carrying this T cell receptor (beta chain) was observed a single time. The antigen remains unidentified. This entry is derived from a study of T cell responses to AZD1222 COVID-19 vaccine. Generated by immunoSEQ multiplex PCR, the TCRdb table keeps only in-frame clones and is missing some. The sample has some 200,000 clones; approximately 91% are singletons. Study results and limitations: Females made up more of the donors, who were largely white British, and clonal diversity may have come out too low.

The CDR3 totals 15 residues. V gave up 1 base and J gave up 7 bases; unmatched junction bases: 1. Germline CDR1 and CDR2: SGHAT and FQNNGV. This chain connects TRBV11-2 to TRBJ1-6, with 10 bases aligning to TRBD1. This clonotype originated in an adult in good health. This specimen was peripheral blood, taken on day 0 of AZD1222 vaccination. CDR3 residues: CASSLADRGNSPLHF. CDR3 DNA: TGTGCCAGCAGCTTAGCGGACAGGGGGAATTCACCCCTCCACTTT.